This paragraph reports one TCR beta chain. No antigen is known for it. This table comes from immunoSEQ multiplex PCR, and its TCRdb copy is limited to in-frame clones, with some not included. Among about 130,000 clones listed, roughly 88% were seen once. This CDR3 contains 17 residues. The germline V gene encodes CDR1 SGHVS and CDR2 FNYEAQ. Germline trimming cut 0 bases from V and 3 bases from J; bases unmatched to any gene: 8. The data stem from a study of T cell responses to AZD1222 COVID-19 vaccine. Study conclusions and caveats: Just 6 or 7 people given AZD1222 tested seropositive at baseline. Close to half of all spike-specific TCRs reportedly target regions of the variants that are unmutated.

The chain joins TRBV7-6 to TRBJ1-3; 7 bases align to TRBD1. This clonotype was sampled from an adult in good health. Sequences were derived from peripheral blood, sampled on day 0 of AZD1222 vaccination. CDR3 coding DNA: TGTGCCAGCAGCTTAGCGGGTACAGGGGTAGATGGAAACACCATATATTTT. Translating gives CASSLAGTGVDGNTIYF.